This TCR beta chain derives from a study of blood T cell repertoires in COVID-19. As originally analysed: Reference gene primer amplification gave nucleated cell count estimates. TCRdb keeps only in-frame clones here, not all; method: immunoSEQ multiplex PCR. The V and J calls and clone size come from that table; D and trimming were worked out from the DNA. The profile shows roughly 41,000 clones, about 88% of them singletons. This clone has a single count. The trim removed 6 bases at V and 2 bases at J, leaving 13 bases unmatched. Germline lookup yields CDR1 KGHSH and CDR2 LQKENI. The CDR3 is made up of 17 amino acids.

The clonotype was recovered from a man aged 55 to 69 with active COVID-19. The material sequenced was peripheral blood. The chain combines TRBV18 with TRBJ1-2, with 9 nucleotides matching TRBD1. The CDR3 sequence is CASSPRDRVVWNYGYTF. The CDR3 nucleotides read TGTGCCAGCTCGCCCCGGGACAGGGTAGTGTGGAACTATGGCTACACCTTC.